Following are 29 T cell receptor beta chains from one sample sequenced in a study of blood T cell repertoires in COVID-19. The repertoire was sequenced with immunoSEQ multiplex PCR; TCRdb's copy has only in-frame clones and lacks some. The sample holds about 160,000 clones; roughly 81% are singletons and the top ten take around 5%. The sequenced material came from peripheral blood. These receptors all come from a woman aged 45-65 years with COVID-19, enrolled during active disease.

The CDR3 is CASSLSSEKLFF. In DNA form, the CDR3 reads TGTGCCAGCAGCTTATCGTCCGAAAAACTGTTTTTT. J is TRBJ1-4 and V is TRBV7-9; D is unresolved. The CDR3 has 12 residues. CDR1 is SEHNR and CDR2 is FQNEAQ in the germline V gene (reference sequence). Trimming removed 2 bases at V and 8 bases at J, with 6 bases between.

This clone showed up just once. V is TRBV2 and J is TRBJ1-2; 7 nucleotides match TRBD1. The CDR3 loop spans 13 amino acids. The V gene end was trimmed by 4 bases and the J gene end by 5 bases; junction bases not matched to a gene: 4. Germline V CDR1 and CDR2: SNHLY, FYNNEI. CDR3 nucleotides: TGTGCCAGCAGTGCTGAGGGGGCTTATGGCTACACCTTC. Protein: CASSAEGAYGYTF.

The CDR3 bases are TGTGCCAGCAGTTTACAAGAGACCCAGTACTTC. Encoded protein: CASSLQETQYF. The chain combines TRBV6-5 with TRBJ2-5; D gene unclear. The ends were cut back, 4 bases at V and 2 bases at J, with 2 bases in the middle. The CDR3 contains 11 residues. The germline V gene has CDR1 MNHEY and CDR2 SVGAGI.

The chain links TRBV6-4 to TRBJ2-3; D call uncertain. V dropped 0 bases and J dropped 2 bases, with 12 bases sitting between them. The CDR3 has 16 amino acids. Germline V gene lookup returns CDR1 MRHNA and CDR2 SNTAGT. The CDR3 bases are TGTGCCAGCAGTGACTCAGGCGGAGCGACCACAGATACGCAGTATTTT. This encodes CASSDSGGATTDTQYF.

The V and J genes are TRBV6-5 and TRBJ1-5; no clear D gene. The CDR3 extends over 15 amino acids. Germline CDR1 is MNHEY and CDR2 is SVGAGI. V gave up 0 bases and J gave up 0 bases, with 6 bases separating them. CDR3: CASSYSSLSNQPQHF. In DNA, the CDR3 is TGTGCCAGCAGTTACTCGAGCCTTAGCAATCAGCCCCAGCATTTT.

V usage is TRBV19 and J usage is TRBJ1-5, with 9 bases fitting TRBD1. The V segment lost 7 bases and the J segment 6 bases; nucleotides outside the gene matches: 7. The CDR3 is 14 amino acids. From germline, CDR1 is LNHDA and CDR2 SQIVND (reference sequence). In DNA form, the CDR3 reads TGTGCCAGTAAACGCGGGACAGGGTCTCAGCCCCAGCATTTT. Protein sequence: CASKRGTGSQPQHF.

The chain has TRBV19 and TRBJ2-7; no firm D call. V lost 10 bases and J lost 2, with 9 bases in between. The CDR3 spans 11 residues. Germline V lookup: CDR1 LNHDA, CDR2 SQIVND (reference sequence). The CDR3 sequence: CATQTPYEQYF. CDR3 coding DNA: TGTGCCACACAGACCCCCTACGAGCAGTACTTC.

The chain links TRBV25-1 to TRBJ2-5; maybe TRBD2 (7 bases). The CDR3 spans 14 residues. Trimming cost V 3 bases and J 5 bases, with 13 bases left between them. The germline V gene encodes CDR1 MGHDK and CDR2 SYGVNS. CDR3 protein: CASSDRGAGETQYF. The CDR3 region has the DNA TGTGCCAGCAGTGACCGGGGGGCCGGTGAGACCCAGTACTTC.

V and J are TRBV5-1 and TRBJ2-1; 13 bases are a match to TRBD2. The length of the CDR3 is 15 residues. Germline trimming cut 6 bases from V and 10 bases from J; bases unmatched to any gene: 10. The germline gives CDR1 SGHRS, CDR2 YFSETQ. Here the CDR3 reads CASTPGLAGPPEQFF. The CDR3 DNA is TGCGCCAGCACCCCGGGACTAGCGGGGCCCCCCGAGCAGTTCTTC.

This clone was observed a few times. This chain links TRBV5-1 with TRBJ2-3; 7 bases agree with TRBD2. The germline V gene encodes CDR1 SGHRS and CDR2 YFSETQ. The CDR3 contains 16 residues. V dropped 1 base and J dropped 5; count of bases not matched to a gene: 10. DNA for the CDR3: TGCGCCAGCAGCTTGTGGGGGGGACGGGGAGAAGATACGCAGTATTTT. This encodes CASSLWGGRGEDTQYF.

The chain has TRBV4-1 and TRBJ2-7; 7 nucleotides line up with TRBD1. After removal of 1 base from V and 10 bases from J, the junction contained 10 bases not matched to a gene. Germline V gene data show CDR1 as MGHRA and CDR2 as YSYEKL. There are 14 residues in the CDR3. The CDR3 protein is CASSQGTGVPGQYF. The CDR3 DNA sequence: TGCGCCAGCAGCCAAGGGACAGGCGTTCCTGGTCAGTACTTC.

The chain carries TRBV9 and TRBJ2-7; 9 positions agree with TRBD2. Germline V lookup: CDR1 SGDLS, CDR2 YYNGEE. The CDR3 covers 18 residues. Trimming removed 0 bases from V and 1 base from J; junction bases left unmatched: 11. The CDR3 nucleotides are TGTGCCAGCAGCGTAGGAGATAGCGGGGGCGCTAATTCCTACGAGCAGTACTTC. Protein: CASSVGDSGGANSYEQYF.

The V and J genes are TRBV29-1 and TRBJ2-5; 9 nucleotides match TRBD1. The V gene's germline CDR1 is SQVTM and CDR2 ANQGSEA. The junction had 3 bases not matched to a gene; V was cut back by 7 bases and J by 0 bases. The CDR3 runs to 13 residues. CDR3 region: CSGDRGYQETQYF. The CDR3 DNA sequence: TGCAGCGGCGACAGGGGGTACCAAGAGACCCAGTACTTC.

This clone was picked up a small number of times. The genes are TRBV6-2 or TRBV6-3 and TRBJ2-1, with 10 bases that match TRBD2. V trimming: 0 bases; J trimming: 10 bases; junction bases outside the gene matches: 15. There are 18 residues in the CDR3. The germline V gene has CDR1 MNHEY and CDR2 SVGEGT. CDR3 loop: CASSYSIKRGGSTMEQFF. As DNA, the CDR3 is TGTGCCAGCAGTTACTCGATTAAGCGGGGGGGTTCCACAATGGAGCAGTTCTTC.

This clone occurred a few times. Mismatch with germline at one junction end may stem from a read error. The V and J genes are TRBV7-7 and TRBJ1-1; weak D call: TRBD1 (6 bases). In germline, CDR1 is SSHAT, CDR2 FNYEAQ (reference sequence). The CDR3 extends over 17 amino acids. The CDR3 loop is CASSLRTDRGMNTEAFF. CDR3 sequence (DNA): TGTGCTAGCAGCTTGCGTACGGACAGAGGAATGAACACTGAAGCTTTCTTT.

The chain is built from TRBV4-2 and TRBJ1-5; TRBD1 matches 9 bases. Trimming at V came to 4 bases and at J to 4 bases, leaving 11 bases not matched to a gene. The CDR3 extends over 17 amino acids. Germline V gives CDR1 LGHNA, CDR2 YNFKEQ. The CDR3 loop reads CASSPGTGLRDNQPQHF. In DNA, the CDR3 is TGTGCCAGCAGCCCAGGGACAGGGTTGAGGGATAATCAGCCCCAGCATTTT.

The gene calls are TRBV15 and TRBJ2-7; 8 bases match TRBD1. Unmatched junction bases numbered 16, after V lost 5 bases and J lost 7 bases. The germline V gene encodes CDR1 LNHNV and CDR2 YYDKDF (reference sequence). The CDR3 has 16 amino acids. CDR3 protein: CATSFGDRGPGSEQYF. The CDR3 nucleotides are TGTGCCACCAGCTTTGGAGACAGGGGCCCAGGAAGTGAGCAGTACTTC.

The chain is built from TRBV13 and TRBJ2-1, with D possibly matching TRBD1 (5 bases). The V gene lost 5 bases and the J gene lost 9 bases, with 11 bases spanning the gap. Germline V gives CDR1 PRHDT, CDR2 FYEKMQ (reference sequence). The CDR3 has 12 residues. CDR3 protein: CASSTHQGEQFF. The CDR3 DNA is TGTGCCAGCAGCACACATCAGGGTGAGCAGTTCTTC.

The DNA of the CDR3 is TGTGCCAGCCGGACAGGTTCCGGCAATAATTCACCCCTCCACTTT. Amino acids: CASRTGSGNNSPLHF. The J gene is TRBJ1-6, the V gene TRBV7-8, with 7 positions matching TRBD1. The junction had 9 bases not matched to a gene; V was cut back by 8 bases and J by 5 bases. The germline CDR1 and CDR2 sequences are SGHVS and FQNEAQ. The CDR3 contains 15 residues.

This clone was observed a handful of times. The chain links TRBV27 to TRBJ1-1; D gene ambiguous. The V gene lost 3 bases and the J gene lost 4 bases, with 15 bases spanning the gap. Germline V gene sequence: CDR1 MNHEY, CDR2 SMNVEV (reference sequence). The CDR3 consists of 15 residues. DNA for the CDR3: TGTGCCAGCAGTTTTAAGGCGGGGTTTGGCACTGAAGCTTTCTTT. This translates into CASSFKAGFGTEAFF.

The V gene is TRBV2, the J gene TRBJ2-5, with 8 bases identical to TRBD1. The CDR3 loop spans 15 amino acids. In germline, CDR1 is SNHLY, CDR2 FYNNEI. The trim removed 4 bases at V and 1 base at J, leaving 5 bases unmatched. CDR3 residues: CASSGTGQGQETQYF. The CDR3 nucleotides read TGTGCCAGCAGTGGGACCGGACAGGGCCAAGAGACCCAGTACTTC. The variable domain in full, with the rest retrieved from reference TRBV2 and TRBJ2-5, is EPEVTQTPSHQVTQMGQEVILRCVPISNHLYFYWYRQILGQKVEFLVSFYNNEISEKSEIFDDQFSVERPDGSNFTLKIRSTKLEDSAMYFCASSGTGQGQETQYFGPGTRLLVL.

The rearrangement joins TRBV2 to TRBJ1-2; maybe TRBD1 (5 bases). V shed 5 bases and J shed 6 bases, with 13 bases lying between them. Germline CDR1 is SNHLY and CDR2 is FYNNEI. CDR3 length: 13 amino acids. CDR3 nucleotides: TGTGCCAGCAGTTCAACCTTAGGGGATGGCTACACCTTC. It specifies CASSSTLGDGYTF.

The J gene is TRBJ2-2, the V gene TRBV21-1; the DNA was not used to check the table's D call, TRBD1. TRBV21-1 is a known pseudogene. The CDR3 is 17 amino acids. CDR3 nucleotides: TGTGCCAGCAGCAAAGAGGGCAGGGGGACGAACACCGGGGAGCTGTTTTTT. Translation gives CASSKEGRGTNTGELFF.

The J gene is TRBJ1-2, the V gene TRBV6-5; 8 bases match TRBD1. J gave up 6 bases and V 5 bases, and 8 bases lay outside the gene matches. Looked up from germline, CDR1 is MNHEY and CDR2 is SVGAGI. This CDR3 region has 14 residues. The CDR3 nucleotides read TGTGCCAGCAGTACAAACAGGGGGTGGGATGGCTACACCTTC. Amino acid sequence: CASSTNRGWDGYTF.

The CDR3 DNA is TGTGCCAGCAGCGGGACAGGGCAATCCTACGAGCAGTACTTC. Translating it yields CASSGTGQSYEQYF. The chain uses TRBV14 and TRBJ2-7; 9 nucleotides align to TRBD1. The germline V gene encodes CDR1 SGHDN and CDR2 FVKESK. V lost 5 bases to trimming and J lost 1 base; unmatched junction nucleotides: 3. The CDR3 covers 14 residues.

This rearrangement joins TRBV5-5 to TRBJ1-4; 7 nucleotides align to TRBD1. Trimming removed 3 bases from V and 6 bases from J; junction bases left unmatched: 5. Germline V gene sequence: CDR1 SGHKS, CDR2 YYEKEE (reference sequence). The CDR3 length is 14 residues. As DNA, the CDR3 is TGTGCCAGCAGCTCCCCTCAGGGGGATGAAAAACTGTTTTTT. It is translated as CASSSPQGDEKLFF.

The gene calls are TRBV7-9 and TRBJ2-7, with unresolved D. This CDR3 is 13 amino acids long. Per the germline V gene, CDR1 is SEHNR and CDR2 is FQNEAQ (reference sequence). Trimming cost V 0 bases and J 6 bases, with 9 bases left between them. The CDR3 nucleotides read TGTGCCAGCAGCTTAGCCCCTCTTCTCGAGCAGTACTTC. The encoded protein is CASSLAPLLEQYF.

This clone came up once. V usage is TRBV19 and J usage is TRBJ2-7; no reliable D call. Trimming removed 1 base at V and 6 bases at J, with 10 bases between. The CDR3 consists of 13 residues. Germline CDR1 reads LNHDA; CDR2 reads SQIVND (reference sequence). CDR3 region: CASSIAVSAEQYF. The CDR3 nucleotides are TGTGCCAGTAGTATAGCGGTTTCTGCCGAGCAGTACTTC.

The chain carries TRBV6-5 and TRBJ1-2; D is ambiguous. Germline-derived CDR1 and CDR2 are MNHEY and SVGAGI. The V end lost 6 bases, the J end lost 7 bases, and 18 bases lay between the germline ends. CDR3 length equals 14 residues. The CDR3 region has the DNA TGTGCCAGCAGGACCCTCACGGAGTCGAGTGGCTACACCTTC. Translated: CASRTLTESSGYTF.